This TCR beta chain was documented in a study of response to subunit inactivated influenza vaccine. Study results and caveats: With each seasonal influenza vaccination, the authors suggested, few new T cells are recruited.

The germline gives CDR1 ENHRY, CDR2 SYGVKD. The CDR3 covers 13 residues. V lost 8 bases to trimming and J lost 0 bases, with 8 bases between them. In its sample, this clonotype was seen a few times. Antigen unknown. TCRdb fed the RT-PCR reads into MiXCR, producing one record per CDR3 protein. The sample includes 710,000 or so distinct CDR3 sequences, roughly 14% of them seen just once. The TCR was taken from a man in his fifties or sixties who received an inactivated influenza vaccine. This chain joins TRBV10-3 and TRBJ1-5; D gene uncertain. The source was PBMCs from blood, collected 11 to 12 days after vaccination. For the CDR3, the DNA is TGTGCCATCTCACAGTCTAGCAATCAGCCCCAGCATTTT. It encodes CAISQSSNQPQHF.